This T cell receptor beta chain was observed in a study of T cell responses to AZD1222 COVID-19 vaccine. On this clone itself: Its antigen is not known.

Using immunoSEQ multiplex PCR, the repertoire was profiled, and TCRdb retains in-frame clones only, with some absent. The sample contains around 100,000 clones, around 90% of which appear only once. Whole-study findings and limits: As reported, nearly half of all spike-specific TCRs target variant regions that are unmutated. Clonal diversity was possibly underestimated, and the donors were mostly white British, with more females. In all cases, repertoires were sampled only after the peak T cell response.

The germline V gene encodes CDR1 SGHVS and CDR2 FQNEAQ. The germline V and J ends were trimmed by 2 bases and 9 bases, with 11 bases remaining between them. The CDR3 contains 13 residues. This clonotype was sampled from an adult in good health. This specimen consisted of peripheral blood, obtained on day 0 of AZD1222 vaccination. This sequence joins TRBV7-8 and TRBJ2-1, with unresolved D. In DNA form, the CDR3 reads TGTGCCAGCAGCTTAAAGTTTGCGGTTGAGCAGTTCTTC. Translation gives CASSLKFAVEQFF. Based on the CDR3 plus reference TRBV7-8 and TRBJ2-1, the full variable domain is GAGVSQSPRYKVAKRGQDVALRCDPISGHVSLFWYQQALGQGPEFLTYFQNEAQLDKSGLPSDRFFAERPEGSVSTLKIQRTQQEDSAVYLCASSLKFAVEQFFGPGTRLTVL.